These 23 T cell receptor beta chains share one sample of origin, sequenced in a study of T-cell reconstitution after alpha-beta-depleted transplantation in children. Researchers prepared the TCRbeta library using unique molecular identifiers, the study reports. MiXCR, run by TCRdb on the PCR reads, gives a single entry per CDR3 protein. The sample has about 640,000 distinct CDR3 sequences; approximately 15% are singletons. Sequences were derived from PBMCs from the stem cell graft donor, sampled from the stem cell graft. These receptors all stem from a human donor who donated a stem cell graft to a child with acute myeloid leukemia.

This clonotype was counted a few times. The V call is TRBV24-1, the J call TRBJ1-4; 9 bases map to TRBD1. The CDR3 is made up of 14 amino acids. V shed 4 bases, J shed 9 bases, and the junction held 5 bases outside the gene matches. CDR1 is KGHDR, CDR2 SFDVKD, per germline. This chain's CDR3 is CATSETGTGKKLFF. CDR3 coding DNA: TGTGCCACCAGTGAGACCGGGACAGGGAAAAAACTGTTTTTT.

This sequence joins TRBV9 and TRBJ2-5; D may correspond to TRBD1 or TRBD2 (5 bases each). The CDR3 loop spans 14 amino acids. V lost 3 bases and J lost 5, with 14 bases in between. Germline CDR1 SGDLS, CDR2 YYNGEE. As DNA, the CDR3 is TGTGCCAGCAGCGGCTGGGGGATGGGGGAGACCCAGTACTTC. This codes for CASSGWGMGETQYF.

This clonotype has a count of ten or more. The chain carries TRBV10-3 and TRBJ2-3; TRBD2 matches at 9 bases. Germline V gene data show CDR1 as ENHRY and CDR2 as SYGVKD. Germline trimming cut 6 bases from V and 4 bases from J; bases unmatched to any gene: 5. The CDR3 length is 14 residues. CDR3 protein: CAIRDSGGSDTQYF. In DNA form, the CDR3 reads TGTGCCATCAGGGATAGCGGGGGCTCAGATACGCAGTATTTT.

This clonotype showed up many times. This sequence joins TRBV27 and TRBJ1-1; no reliable D call. Germline CDR1 MNHEY, CDR2 SMNVEV (reference sequence). The ends were cut back, 7 bases at V and 8 bases at J, with 14 bases in the middle. This CDR3 has 12 amino acids. CDR3 residues: CASKDPGREAFF. CDR3 coding DNA: TGTGCCAGCAAAGACCCCGGCAGGGAAGCTTTCTTT.

This clonotype occurred many times. This sequence joins TRBV20-1 and TRBJ2-1, with 13 bases matching TRBD2. The trim removed 1 base at V and 5 bases at J, leaving 5 bases unmatched. Germline-derived CDR1 and CDR2 are DFQATT and SNEGSKA (reference sequence). The CDR3 sequence is 16 residues long. CDR3 protein: CSARARLAGGHNEQFF. In DNA form, the CDR3 reads TGCAGTGCTAGAGCGAGACTAGCGGGGGGCCACAATGAGCAGTTCTTC.

This clonotype was seen a handful of times. A junction end diverges from the germline sequence, so it may reflect a read error. The gene calls are TRBV18 and TRBJ2-1; 8 bases agree with TRBD2. The germline V gene has CDR1 KGHSH and CDR2 LQKENI. The length of the CDR3 is 18 residues. Written as DNA, the CDR3 is TGTGCCAGCTCACCTCTAAGCAGCGGGGGTGTCTCCCACAATGAGCAGTTCTTC. It codes for CASSPLSSGGVSHNEQFF.

There are many counts of this clonotype. This chain links TRBV29-1 with TRBJ1-1; 7 bases fit TRBD1. The germline CDR1 and CDR2 sequences are SQVTM and ANQGSEA. V lost 5 bases to trimming and J lost 6 bases; unmatched junction nucleotides: 6. This CDR3 contains 12 residues. The CDR3 DNA reads as TGCAGCGTTCAGGGGGGATCCGCTGAAGCTTTCTTT. Translation: CSVQGGSAEAFF. The variable domain in full, completed from reference TRBV29-1 and TRBJ1-1, reads SAVISQKPSRDICQRGTSLTIQCQVDSQVTMMFWYRQQPGQSLTLIATANQGSEATYESGFVIDKFPISRPNLTFSTLTVSNMSPEDSSIYLCSVQGGSAEAFFGQGTRLTVV.

The chain recombines TRBV12-3 or TRBV12-4 with TRBJ1-2; D is perhaps TRBD1 (5 bases). CDR3 length: 14 residues. V lost 4 bases and J lost 7, with 16 bases in between. CDR3 DNA: TGTGCCAGCAGTTCCCCGGGACGCCCTGGTGGCTACACCTTC. Its translation: CASSSPGRPGGYTF.

V and J are TRBV7-9 and TRBJ1-6; D ambiguous. The CDR3 consists of 14 residues. Trimming removed 5 bases from V and 14 bases from J, with 19 bases in between. The germline V gene has CDR1 SEHNR and CDR2 FQNEAQ (reference sequence). The CDR3 DNA is TGTGCCAGCAGCCCGTCAGACGGAGGGTTCTCCCTCCACTTT. This encodes CASSPSDGGFSLHF.

This chain uses TRBV20-1 with TRBJ1-6; tentative D call: TRBD1 (5 bases). The CDR3 consists of 15 residues. Looked up from germline, CDR1 is DFQATT and CDR2 is SNEGSKA (reference sequence). V lost 0 bases and J lost 8, with 14 bases in between. CDR3 nucleotide sequence: TGCAGTGCTAGAGATGAGCAGGGCTGGGATTCACCCCTCCACTTT. It translates to CSARDEQGWDSPLHF.

The chain joins TRBV7-9 to TRBJ1-4, with no clear D. This CDR3 spans 14 amino acids. Trimming removed 5 bases at V and 1 base at J, with 8 bases between. Germline lookup yields CDR1 SEHNR and CDR2 FQNEAQ (reference sequence). The CDR3 DNA is TGTGCCAGCAGCACTTTTGGAACTAATGAAAAACTGTTTTTT. Its protein product is CASSTFGTNEKLFF.

This clonotype was recorded at least ten times. The chain combines TRBV9 with TRBJ1-5; D might be TRBD1 (6 bases). Germline V lookup: CDR1 SGDLS, CDR2 YYNGEE. V lost 7 bases and J lost 3, with 11 bases in between. CDR3 size: 13 residues. CDR3 nucleotides: TGTGCCAGCGGGGGGCTCTACAATCAGCCCCAGCATTTT. It translates to CASGGLYNQPQHF.

The chain uses TRBV5-1 and TRBJ2-2, with TRBD1 as a possible D gene (5 bases). Trimming cost V 0 bases and J 4 bases, with 10 bases left between them. Germline CDR1 is SGHRS and CDR2 is YFSETQ. The CDR3 has 15 amino acids. The CDR3, as DNA: TGCGCCAGCAGCTTGGAGGGGTCGAGCACCGGGGAGCTGTTTTTT. This translates into CASSLEGSSTGELFF.

This clonotype showed up just a few times. The V and J genes are TRBV24-1 and TRBJ1-2, with TRBD1 as a possible D gene (5 bases). Germline CDR1 is KGHDR and CDR2 is SFDVKD. Trimming removed 4 bases from V and 8 bases from J, with 16 bases in between. The CDR3 loop spans 14 amino acids. Here the CDR3 reads CATSDSRAGGGYTF. The CDR3 DNA sequence: TGTGCCACCAGTGACTCAAGGGCCGGGGGAGGCTACACCTTC.

This chain links TRBV6-5 with TRBJ2-7; tentatively, D is TRBD1 or TRBD2 (5 bases each). V lost 0 bases and J 6 bases, leaving 15 bases between the germline ends. The CDR3 totals 15 residues. From germline, CDR1 is MNHEY and CDR2 SVGAGI. The CDR3 sequence: CASSYSRGALSEQYF. The CDR3 DNA reads as TGTGCCAGCAGTTACTCAAGAGGGGCCCTTAGCGAGCAGTACTTC.

The V call is TRBV5-5, the J call TRBJ1-6; tentatively, D is TRBD1 (5 bases). Germline V gene data show CDR1 as SGHKS and CDR2 as YYEKEE (reference sequence). V lost 4 bases to trimming and J lost 0 bases, with 11 bases between them. The CDR3 is made up of 16 amino acids. CDR3 sequence reads: CASSGGINSYNSPLHF. Here the CDR3 DNA reads TGTGCCAGCAGCGGGGGGATCAACTCCTATAATTCACCCCTCCACTTT.

This chain uses TRBV7-9 with TRBJ2-4; no clear D gene. CDR1 is SEHNR, CDR2 FQNEAQ, per germline (reference sequence). This CDR3 contains 15 residues. Trimming pared 5 bases from V and 0 bases from J, leaving 11 bases between. This CDR3 is CASSPTTLAKNIQYF. CDR3 bases: TGTGCCAGCAGCCCGACAACTCTAGCCAAAAACATTCAGTACTTC.

This clonotype was seen only a few times. The V gene is TRBV7-3, the J gene TRBJ2-2; TRBD2 might be the D (5 bases). Germline loops: CDR1 SGHTA, CDR2 FQGTGA. This CDR3 is 16 amino acids long. V lost 1 base, J lost 6 bases, and 15 bases lay in between. CDR3 in DNA: TGTGCCAGCAGCTTAATAGCAGGAGGAGCCGCCGGGGAGCTGTTTTTT. The encoded protein is CASSLIAGGAAGELFF.

This clonotype was seen repeatedly, ten times or more. The rearrangement uses TRBV27 and TRBJ2-7, with a weak D call TRBD1 (6 bases). V was clipped by 5 bases and J by 6 bases, with 14 bases between them. The germline CDR1 and CDR2 sequences are MNHEY and SMNVEV (reference sequence). The CDR3 has 13 amino acids. The CDR3 DNA reads as TGTGCCAGCAGTATGACTCGGGACACCGAGCAGTACTTC. Translating gives CASSMTRDTEQYF.

This clonotype has a count of ten or more. J is TRBJ2-7 and V is TRBV20-1; no clear D gene. V lost 0 bases, J lost 0 bases, and 21 bases lay in between. Per the germline V gene, CDR1 is DFQATT and CDR2 is SNEGSKA (reference sequence). The CDR3 spans 18 residues. The CDR3 DNA sequence: TGCAGTGCTAGAGACCCCCTCTTGTCGGCTCCGGCCTCCTACGAGCAGTACGTC. Protein: CSARDPLLSAPASYEQYV.

At least ten counts were recorded for this clonotype. This chain uses TRBV20-1 with TRBJ1-5; possibly TRBD1 for D (5 bases). Trimming shortened V by 6 bases and J by 3 bases, and 15 bases separated the two germline ends. The germline V gene encodes CDR1 DFQATT and CDR2 SNEGSKA (reference sequence). The CDR3 loop spans 14 amino acids. CDR3 nucleotides: TGCAGTGCCGGGGCGGTGGGACTCAATCAGCCCCAGCATTTT. Its translation is CSAGAVGLNQPQHF.

The V gene is TRBV20-1, the J gene TRBJ2-3; the match to TRBD1 covers 8 bases. V dropped 6 bases and J dropped 6; count of bases not matched to a gene: 14. The V gene's germline CDR1 is DFQATT and CDR2 SNEGSKA (reference sequence). This CDR3 contains 15 residues. The CDR3 loop reads CSAPPRQGSADTQYF. Written as DNA, the CDR3 is TGCAGTGCCCCACCCAGACAGGGGAGTGCGGATACGCAGTATTTT.

This clonotype was counted at least ten times. This chain connects TRBV10-3 to TRBJ2-1; 8 bases fit TRBD2. The length of the CDR3 is 14 residues. The germline V gene encodes CDR1 ENHRY and CDR2 SYGVKD. The J segment lost 0 bases and the V segment lost 10 bases, leaving 5 bases of the junction unmatched. The CDR3, as DNA: TGTGCCACCGTTAGCGGGGCCTCCTACAATGAGCAGTTCTTC. Protein: CATVSGASYNEQFF.